These 2 T cell receptor beta chains came from one sample sequenced in a study of T cell changes during pregnancy in multiple sclerosis. Libraries were prepared by immunoSEQ multiplex PCR; TCRdb keeps only in-frame clonotypes and omits some of them. The repertoire holds tens of thousands of clones, with around 90% as singletons. The input for sequencing was CD4+ T cells from peripheral blood mononuclear cells, taken in the second trimester of pregnancy. The receptors stem from a female donor with multiple sclerosis, enrolled in a pregnancy study.

The chain links TRBV6-5 to TRBJ1-5; TRBD1 matches 7 bases. Looked up from germline, CDR1 is MNHEY and CDR2 is SVGAGI. Germline trimming cut 5 bases from V and 7 bases from J; bases unmatched to any gene: 11. The CDR3 contains 15 residues. The CDR3 sequence: CASSKTGASDQPQHF. CDR3 DNA sequence: TGTGCCAGCAGTAAAACAGGGGCTTCGGACCAGCCCCAGCATTTT.

The rearrangement uses TRBV5-6 and TRBJ2-3; 12 bases match TRBD2. V lost 3 bases to trimming and J lost 1 base; unmatched junction nucleotides: 12. Germline-derived CDR1 and CDR2 are SGHDT and YYEEEE. The CDR3 has 19 residues. The CDR3: CASSSRLAGALRGTDTQYF. CDR3 DNA: TGTGCCAGCAGCTCTAGACTAGCGGGGGCCCTAAGGGGCACAGATACGCAGTATTTT. The whole variable domain, filled in from reference TRBV5-6 and TRBJ2-3, reads DAGVTQSPTHLIKTRGQQVTLRCSPKSGHDTVSWYQQALGQGPQFIFQYYEEEERQRGNFPDRFSGHQFPNYSSELNVNALLLGDSALYLCASSSRLAGALRGTDTQYFGPGTRLTVL.